This T cell receptor beta chain was sequenced in a study of vaccination and CD4 T cells after COVID-19 (dated by TCRdb to 2021 to 2024). Regarding the complete study: The convalescent cohort comprised six males and four females, including two Hispanic individuals, seven Caucasians, two Asians and one multiracial person. Participants got two doses of the Pfizer-BioNTech BNT162b2 vaccine (n=8) or two doses of the Moderna mRNA-1273 vaccine (n=2). Post-COVID blood samples from convalescent patients were collected a median of roughly 100 days after diagnosis, with a range of about 30 to 170 days. Post-vaccine blood samples were collected a median of approximately 68 days after the second vaccine dose, ranging from about 13 to 241 days. Culture stimuli were overlapping spike peptide pools from SARS-CoV-2 and from the common cold coronaviruses HCoV-NL63, HCoV-OC43 and HCoV-229E. Control cultures used a CEFX viral epitope pool as positive control, an HIV-1 Nef peptide pool as negative control, or no peptide. In ten to eleven COVID-19 convalescent patients and a handful of infection-naive healthy vaccine recipients, researchers compared the spike-specific CD4+ TCR repertoire from before mRNA vaccination with the repertoire from after. At the TCR clonotype level, an earlier paper using these donors assessed memory CD4+ T cell crossreactivity between SARS-CoV-2 and common cold coronavirus spike proteins.

The label giving this sample's treatment or condition can be read as: approximately nine-day PBMC culture with coronavirus spike peptide pools or control peptides (ViraFEST assay). CD4+ T cells from unexposed donors were collected before the COVID-19 pandemic (2011-2018). The ViraFEST assay, used in the study, expanded antigen-specific T cells with peptide pools and then identified the expanded clonotypes through TCR sequencing. PBMCs were cultured at a few million per well in IMDM supplemented with approximately 5.3% human AB serum and roughly 10 IU/ml IL-2, with 9.5 to 10 ug/ml peptide pools added. Half of the culture medium was replaced with fresh IL-2-containing medium on days 3 and 7. Once the cells had been in culture for approximately 10 days, the EasySep CD4+ T cell isolation kit was used to isolate CD4+ T cells by negative selection. As far as cell numbers permitted, CD4+ T cells from unexposed donors were tested for reactivity against SARS-CoV-2 S and N as well as four spike pools from common cold coronaviruses. PBMCs were separated from whole blood using Ficoll-Paque Plus gradient centrifugation and then either used fresh or cryopreserved at -140C. Culture conditions were generally each tested in triplicate wells. Leukapheresis product for the unexposed donors was bought commercially.

Library generation was performed with PCR. DNA from cultured CD4+ T cells underwent TCR sequencing with the Oncomine TCR Beta short-read assay at the Johns Hopkins FTIC core. The QIAamp micro DNA kit was used to extract genomic DNA from the cultured CD4+ T cells. The Oncomine TCR Beta libraries from cultured CD4+ T cells were pooled using unique dual indexes and then sequenced on an Illumina iSeq 100. Per the original workflow: Non-productive sequences were filtered out, and CDR3s that did not start with C, did not end with F or W, or were shorter than 7 amino acids were discarded. Antigen-specific clonotypes were identified using the MANAFEST web application through comparison of peptide-stimulated wells with reference and other culture wells. An FDR below 0.05, an odds ratio above 5, and a productive frequency above 0.1% in at least two of three replicate wells were required for clones to be considered positive. A clonotype counted as cross-reactive if it showed significant expansion both in the SARS-CoV-2 spike wells and in at least one common cold coronavirus spike condition. Similarity between CDR3 sequences was evaluated in R version 3.6.1 using Levenshtein distances (stringdist) and unrooted phylogenetic trees (ape). TCRdb applied fastp at Q25 and MiXCR to the public reads, then kept only in-frame beta chains. Each entry merges the rows of one CDR3 protein and shows their most common DNA and genes. TCRdb's processing, not the authors' own work, is the source of the V and J calls. This sample is represented by around 8,000 distinct CDR3 sequences; over 30% of them were singletons. The top ten clones comprise about an eighth of the sample.

Here is what the overall study found, with its caveats: Among the post-vaccine SARS-CoV-2-reactive clones in convalescent patients, a median approximately 90% showed up only after vaccination, which suggests vaccine-specific priming. Although the median number of SARS-CoV-2-reactive clonotypes went up from some 23 after infection to some 40 after vaccination, the increase was not significant. Of the vaccine-specific clones found in convalescent patients, nearly all (304 of 307) were mono-reactive for SARS-CoV-2 spike instead of being cross-reactive with common cold coronaviruses. Only a relatively small number of convalescent patients were included in the study, and early timepoints following natural infection were not analyzed.

Of note for this clonotype: What this receptor recognizes is not known. Within one base of it there is no much larger clone, and no base qualities were kept.

The sequencing input was CD4+ T cells from blood, cultured in vitro. The clonotype originates from a human donor in good health.

The DNA is TGTGCCAGCAGCCTCGACAGGGGCGGTGGAAACACCATATATTTT. Its coded protein is CASSLDRGGGNTIYF. Recombination connected TRBV21-1 to TRBJ1-3; the tabulated D call, TRBD1, remains unverified against the DNA. TRBV21-1 is assigned pseudogene status. The CDR3 sequence holds 15 residues, the cysteine and phenylalanine included. Only CDR3 DNA is held: 45 bases, read in frame from base 1.